The 20 T cell receptor beta chains given below trace back to one sample, sequenced in a study of T cells in Graves' hyperthyroidism and ophthalmopathy. Amplification targeted TCR beta CDR3 regions from RNA transcripts. The HTBI primer set served for first-round RT-PCR of the TCR CDR3. One entry per CDR3 protein results from TCRdb running MiXCR on the multiplex PCR reads. The top ten hold approximately 50% of the sample, which has about 210,000 distinct CDR3 sequences, under 20% seen once. Specimen: blood. Receptors originate from a man between 50 and 59 years old with Graves' hyperthyroidism.

This clonotype was counted a few times. CDR3 region: CAWSTPRTGRIYGYTF. The CDR3 DNA reads as TGTGCCTGGAGTACCCCCCGGACGGGCCGCATCTATGGCTACACCTTC. V usage is TRBV30 and J usage is TRBJ1-2, with unresolved D. CDR3 length equals 16 residues. Trimming pared 2 bases from V and 4 bases from J, leaving 20 bases between. Per the germline V gene, CDR1 is GTSNPN and CDR2 is SVGIG (reference sequence).

The J gene is TRBJ2-1, the V gene TRBV20-1; 12 bases line up with TRBD1. V lost 7 bases to trimming and J lost 6 bases; unmatched junction nucleotides: 13. The CDR3 extends over 16 amino acids. Germline V gene lookup returns CDR1 DFQATT and CDR2 SNEGSKA (reference sequence). In DNA form, the CDR3 reads TGCAGTGGGGCTTCGCCCGGGACAGGGGGCAGCAATGAGCAGTTCTTC. Its protein is CSGASPGTGGSNEQFF.

This clonotype was seen at least ten times. The chain is built from TRBV5-1 and TRBJ2-7; D might be TRBD1 or TRBD2, each matching 5 bases. Deletions cut 1 base from V and 6 bases from J, with 20 bases between. The CDR3 covers 16 residues. Germline assignment: CDR1 SGHRS and CDR2 YFSETQ. CDR3 in DNA: TGCGCCAGCAGCTTGCCCCTCGTGGGGGTAATGGCCGAGCAGTACTTC. It is translated as CASSLPLVGVMAEQYF.

In this sample, this clonotype turned up many times. The chain combines TRBV6-2 or TRBV6-3 with TRBJ2-5; D unclear. V dropped 2 bases and J dropped 5 bases, with 6 bases sitting between them. The CDR3 is 12 amino acids. The V gene's germline CDR1 is MNHEY and CDR2 SVGEGT. The DNA of the CDR3 is TGTGCCAGCAGTTACGACGGGGAGACCCAGTACTTC. This translates into CASSYDGETQYF.

A remark on this clonotype: A much more abundant neighbour one base away suggests this may be a read error. The conserved final phenylalanine or tryptophan is absent from the CDR3, which likely points to a read error. V and J are TRBV18 and TRBJ1-1; 8 positions agree with TRBD1. The V segment lost 4 bases and the J segment 0 bases; nucleotides outside the gene matches: 4. The CDR3 extends over 15 amino acids. CDR1 is KGHSH and CDR2 is LQKENI in the germline V gene. The CDR3 DNA reads as TGTGCCAGCTCACGCGGGACAGGAATGAACACTGAAGCTTTCCTT. It translates to CASSRGTGMNTEAFL.

This clonotype was seen at least ten times. The chain joins TRBV6-2 or TRBV6-3 to TRBJ2-5; the D gene is possibly TRBD1 (5 bases). V lost 7 bases and J lost 1, with 19 bases in between. Germline CDR1 MNHEY, CDR2 SVGEGT. The CDR3 is made up of 16 amino acids. DNA of the CDR3: TGTGCCAGCACCTATCCTCAGGGTTACTTCCAAGAGACCCAGTACTTC. This codes for CASTYPQGYFQETQYF.

The genes are TRBV6-2 or TRBV6-3 and TRBJ2-5, with D possibly being TRBD2 (5 bases). Trimming cost V 6 bases and J 0 bases, with 14 bases left between them. Per germline, CDR1 MNHEY and CDR2 SVGEGT. CDR3 length equals 15 residues. Here the CDR3 DNA reads TGTGCCAGCAGGAGGGCAGGACCGAACCAAGAGACCCAGTACTTC. Translation: CASRRAGPNQETQYF.

This sequence joins TRBV19 and TRBJ2-5; TRBD2 matches at 7 bases. The CDR3 extends over 18 amino acids. Germline V gene lookup returns CDR1 LNHDA and CDR2 SQIVND (reference sequence). V lost 0 bases, J lost 7 bases, and 17 bases stayed unmatched. The CDR3 bases are TGTGCCAGTAGTATAGATCTGGGTAGCGGGCCTAGGCCTAGGACCCAGTACTTC. It yields the protein CASSIDLGSGPRPRTQYF. The full variable domain, with the rest looked up from reference TRBV19 and TRBJ2-5, is DGGITQSPKYLFRKEGQNVTLSCEQNLNHDAMYWYRQDPGQGLRLIYYSQIVNDFQKGDIAEGYSVSREKKESFPLTVTSAQKNPTAFYLCASSIDLGSGPRPRTQYFGPGTRLLVL.

This clonotype was seen many times. V gene TRBV28 combines with J gene TRBJ1-5, with 7 bases fitting TRBD1. There are 14 residues in the CDR3. The germline V gene has CDR1 MDHEN and CDR2 SYDVKM. V dropped 7 bases and J dropped 7; count of bases not matched to a gene: 10. The CDR3 protein is CASMWGGRGQPQHF. The CDR3 nucleotides read TGTGCCAGCATGTGGGGTGGCAGGGGGCAGCCCCAGCATTTT.

The table lists this clonotype with many counts. This chain links TRBV30 with TRBJ2-7, with 12 bases matching TRBD2. The germline gives CDR1 GTSNPN, CDR2 SVGIG (reference sequence). The CDR3 runs to 17 residues. After removal of 1 base from V and 4 bases from J, the junction contained 11 bases not matched to a gene. The CDR3 coding sequence is TGTGCCTGGAGTGGCAGGCTAGCGGGAGGGTTGCGGTACGAGCAGTACTTC. Translating gives CAWSGRLAGGLRYEQYF.

J is TRBJ2-7 and V is TRBV9; D uncertain. Per germline, CDR1 SGDLS and CDR2 YYNGEE. The CDR3 length is 12 residues. Trimming removed 3 bases at V and 7 bases at J, with 11 bases between. CDR3 DNA: TGTGCCAGCAGCGGATCTCTAGGGGAGCAGTACTTC. As protein: CASSGSLGEQYF.

In this sample, this clonotype turned up a few times. The J gene is TRBJ2-3, the V gene TRBV7-2; D gene unclear. There are 17 residues in the CDR3. Trimming removed 1 base at V and 11 bases at J, with 25 bases between. Germline CDR1 and CDR2: SGHTA and FQGNSA. The CDR3 region is CASSLVPHRRSGRMQYF. In DNA form, the CDR3 reads TGTGCCAGCAGCTTAGTTCCGCACAGACGGAGTGGTAGAATGCAGTATTTT.

This clonotype has ten or more counts. The rearrangement links TRBV11-2 to TRBJ2-2; 7 bases align to TRBD2. This CDR3 comprises 15 residues. With 5 bases clipped from V and 3 bases from J, the junction kept 6 bases outside the gene matches. Germline CDR1 SGHAT, CDR2 FQNNGV. CDR3 residues: CASSPGLVDTGELFF. The CDR3, as DNA: TGTGCCAGCAGCCCAGGACTAGTCGACACCGGGGAGCTGTTTTTT.

The chain recombines TRBV15 with TRBJ2-5; 7 nucleotides line up with TRBD2. Per germline, CDR1 LNHNV and CDR2 YYDKDF (reference sequence). This CDR3 contains 13 residues. J lost 2 bases, V lost 8 bases, and 5 bases had no gene match. The CDR3 here is CATYASGQETQYF. The CDR3 region has the DNA TGTGCCACCTACGCTAGCGGACAAGAGACCCAGTACTTC.

The sample holds many counts of this clonotype. The chain combines TRBV20-1 with TRBJ2-2; 11 nucleotides match TRBD2. The germline V gene encodes CDR1 DFQATT and CDR2 SNEGSKA (reference sequence). The CDR3 consists of 16 residues. After removal of 1 base from V and 1 base from J, the junction contained 2 bases not matched to a gene. The CDR3 nucleotides are TGCAGTGCTAGAGCCACTAGCGGGAGGAACACCGGGGAGCTGTTTTTT. It yields the protein CSARATSGRNTGELFF.

This chain uses TRBV4-1 with TRBJ2-7; TRBD1 is a possible D gene (6 bases). Trimming stripped 4 bases from V and 3 bases from J, with 13 bases between. Germline V gene lookup returns CDR1 MGHRA and CDR2 YSYEKL. The CDR3 loop spans 14 amino acids. The CDR3 bases are TGCGCCAGCAGCCTCCGGGACACCCTCTACGAGCAGTACTTC. This codes for CASSLRDTLYEQYF.

The chain carries TRBV27 and TRBJ2-7; D assignment may be TRBD1 or TRBD2 (5 bases each). The CDR3 sequence is 14 residues long. The V end was cut by 6 bases, the J end by 2 bases, with 14 bases between. CDR1 is MNHEY and CDR2 is SMNVEV in the germline V gene (reference sequence). The CDR3 DNA reads as TGTGCCAGCAGCTCGAAAGGGACGGCCTACGAGCAGTACTTC. It is translated as CASSSKGTAYEQYF.

This clonotype was picked up many times. The chain combines TRBV6-1 with TRBJ2-3; no reliable D call. The CDR3 consists of 14 residues. Germline loops: CDR1 MNHNS, CDR2 SASEGT. Trimming cost V 7 bases and J 0 bases, with 11 bases left between them. Here the CDR3 reads CASKGYGSTDTQYF. The CDR3, as DNA: TGTGCCAGCAAGGGATATGGTAGCACAGATACGCAGTATTTT.

This clonotype was found many times. The chain uses TRBV18 and TRBJ2-4, with D uncertain. The germline V and J ends were trimmed by 1 base and 1 base, with 11 bases remaining between them. The CDR3 is made up of 16 amino acids. Germline V lookup: CDR1 KGHSH, CDR2 LQKENI. CDR3 DNA: TGTGCCAGCTCACCACGTCCCAGCACGGCCAAAAACATTCAGTACTTC. It encodes CASSPRPSTAKNIQYF.

This clonotype was seen at least ten times. The rearrangement joins TRBV7-9 to TRBJ2-7; 7 bases align to TRBD1. The CDR3 has 15 amino acids. CDR1 is SEHNR, CDR2 FQNEAQ, per germline (reference sequence). With V trimmed by 1 base and J by 2 bases, 5 bases remained unmatched. CDR3 nucleotides: TGTGCCAGCAGCTTAGATCCAGGACAGGCCTACGAGCAGTACTTC. Encoded protein: CASSLDPGQAYEQYF.